Shown below are 29 T cell receptor beta chains from a single sample sequenced in a study of blood T cell repertoires in COVID-19 (TCRdb year 2020). Library prep was done by the immunoSEQ multiplex PCR assay. The source is immuneACCESS, and TCRdb retained only in-frame sequences with V and J called. Part of the clones is not carried over; for the studies checked, unresolved V genes explain less than half of this, and the remainder is unexplained. This sample gives under 130,000 clones in total; 89% of them show up just once. 3.5% of the sample goes to the ten largest clones. Sample: peripheral blood. All receptors derive from a woman aged 55-70 years with acute or convalescent COVID-19.

This rearrangement joins TRBV6-5 to TRBJ1-5; D unclear. From germline, CDR1 is MNHEY and CDR2 SVGAGI. Trimming removed 4 bases at V and 5 bases at J, with 9 bases between. The length of the CDR3 is 13 residues. CDR3 coding DNA: TGTGCCAGCAGTTCCCGGTACGATCAGCCCCAGCATTTT. Translating it yields CASSSRYDQPQHF.

The chain employs TRBV4-2 and TRBJ2-5; D may be TRBD2 (5 bases). Deletions cut 4 bases from V and 1 base from J, with 10 bases between. The CDR3 length is 14 residues. Germline CDR1 is LGHNA and CDR2 is YNFKEQ. The CDR3 here is CASSRGPTQETQYF. The DNA for the CDR3 is TGTGCCAGCAGCCGAGGGCCAACCCAAGAGACCCAGTACTTC.

The rearrangement links TRBV9 to TRBJ2-1, with 8 bases matching TRBD1. The CDR3 length is 15 residues. The germline gives CDR1 SGDLS, CDR2 YYNGEE. Germline trimming cut 3 bases from V and 3 bases from J; bases unmatched to any gene: 5. CDR3 loop: CASSEEGQVYNEQFF. CDR3 DNA sequence: TGTGCCAGCAGCGAAGAGGGACAGGTCTACAATGAGCAGTTCTTC.

The chain has TRBV2 and TRBJ1-2; a possible D gene is TRBD1 (6 bases). Deletions cut 3 bases from V and 6 bases from J, with 17 bases between. Germline CDR1 and CDR2: SNHLY and FYNNEI. CDR3 length equals 15 residues. The CDR3 bases are TGTGCCAGCAGTGACCGATTCCTAGGGGGGGATGGCTACACCTTC. Its translation is CASSDRFLGGDGYTF.

J is TRBJ2-7 and V is TRBV28; 7 nucleotides agree with TRBD1. This CDR3 has 14 residues. The J segment lost 7 bases and the V segment lost 5 bases, leaving 11 bases of the junction unmatched. Germline V gene sequence: CDR1 MDHEN, CDR2 SYDVKM. The CDR3 loop reads CASSRQGQAEEQYF. CDR3 DNA sequence: TGTGCCAGCAGTAGACAGGGTCAAGCGGAAGAGCAGTACTTC.

This clone was observed a few times. The rearrangement joins TRBV20-1 to TRBJ2-1; D is undetermined. This CDR3 is built from 11 residues. In germline, CDR1 is DFQATT, CDR2 SNEGSKA (reference sequence). V shed 2 bases and J shed 8 bases, with 7 bases lying between them. CDR3 amino acids: CSARIVDEQFF. The CDR3 DNA is TGCAGTGCTAGAATCGTCGATGAGCAGTTCTTC.

This chain connects TRBV4-1 to TRBJ1-4; no reliable D call. The CDR3 loop spans 16 amino acids. Trimming stripped 0 bases from V and 5 bases from J, with 13 bases between. Looked up from germline, CDR1 is MGHRA and CDR2 is YSYEKL. CDR3 nucleotide sequence: TGCGCCAGCAGCCAAGAGGCGGCAGCGAGCAATGAAAAACTGTTTTTT. Translated, it gives CASSQEAAASNEKLFF.

Only a few counts were recorded for this clone. The chain joins TRBV2 to TRBJ2-7; TRBD2 might be the D (6 bases). The CDR3 runs to 14 residues. Trimming shortened V by 6 bases and J by 3 bases, and 15 bases separated the two germline ends. Germline V gene lookup returns CDR1 SNHLY and CDR2 FYNNEI. In nucleotides, the CDR3 is TGTGCCAGCAGGGCTACTAGCCCTTTCTACGAGCAGTACTTC. Its translation is CASRATSPFYEQYF.

J is TRBJ2-1 and V is TRBV4-2, with 8 bases lining up with TRBD2. J was trimmed by 4 bases and V by 4 bases; bases with no gene match: 3. This CDR3 has 14 amino acids. Germline lookup yields CDR1 LGHNA and CDR2 YNFKEQ. This CDR3 is CASSRSGGYNEQFF. CDR3 DNA sequence: TGTGCCAGCAGCCGAAGCGGGGGTTACAATGAGCAGTTCTTC.

J is TRBJ2-3 and V is TRBV7-9, with 10 bases fitting TRBD2. V lost 3 bases to trimming and J lost 4 bases; unmatched junction nucleotides: 4. CDR1 is SEHNR, CDR2 FQNEAQ, per germline (reference sequence). This CDR3 comprises 15 residues. The CDR3 is CASSFASGSADTQYF. Written as DNA, the CDR3 is TGTGCCAGCAGCTTCGCTAGCGGGAGCGCAGATACGCAGTATTTT. Full variable domain (missing parts from reference TRBV7-9 and TRBJ2-3): DTGVSQNPRHKITKRGQNVTFRCDPISEHNRLYWYRQTLGQGPEFLTYFQNEAQLEKSRLLSDRFSAERPKGSFSTLEIQRTEQGDSAMYLCASSFASGSADTQYFGPGTRLTVL.

The chain couples TRBV2 to TRBJ2-7; D possibly corresponds to TRBD1 (6 bases). V was clipped by 5 bases and J by 4 bases, with 9 bases between them. Germline CDR1 and CDR2: SNHLY and FYNNEI. The CDR3 sequence is 12 residues long. CDR3 residues: CASSIQGYEQYV. In nucleotides, the CDR3 is TGTGCCAGCAGTATACAGGGTTACGAGCAGTACGTC.

This chain uses TRBV24-1 with TRBJ2-7; TRBD1 aligns across 7 bases. The V and J ends lost 5 bases and 6 bases, in that order; junction bases with no gene match: 12. This CDR3 spans 15 amino acids. Looked up from germline, CDR1 is KGHDR and CDR2 is SFDVKD. The CDR3 is CATSGKTGTVSEQYV. In DNA, the CDR3 is TGTGCCACCAGTGGTAAGACCGGGACAGTTTCCGAGCAGTACGTC.

The CDR3: CASSLGASRGGTEAFF. The DNA for the CDR3 is TGTGCCAGCAGCTTGGGGGCGAGCAGGGGAGGGACTGAAGCTTTCTTT. The rearrangement links TRBV5-5 to TRBJ1-1, with D perhaps TRBD1 (6 bases). The V end lost 0 bases, the J end lost 5 bases, and 17 bases lay between the germline ends. The CDR3 loop spans 16 amino acids. Germline V gives CDR1 SGHKS, CDR2 YYEKEE (reference sequence).

The genes are TRBV3-1 (or the pseudogene TRBV3-2) and TRBJ1-2; TRBD1 agrees at 8 bases. Germline CDR1 is LGHDT and CDR2 is YNNKEL (reference sequence). V was pared by 6 bases and J by 6 bases, with 6 bases of the junction left unmatched. CDR3 length: 13 residues. The CDR3 coding sequence is TGTGCCAGCAGTTCTACAGGGGGTCATGGCTACACCTTC. Protein sequence: CASSSTGGHGYTF.

V usage is TRBV5-1 and J usage is TRBJ1-1; a weak D match, TRBD1 (6 bases). With 4 bases removed from V and 1 base from J, the gap between germline ends came to 14 bases. Germline CDR1 and CDR2: SGHRS and YFSETQ. The CDR3 is 15 amino acids. CDR3 DNA: TGCGCCAGCAGCCCCGGGGGGGCGGGGAACACTGAAGCTTTCTTT. This encodes CASSPGGAGNTEAFF.

Written as DNA, the CDR3 is TGCAGCGTTGAAGATCTTCTAACTGGCTACACCTTC. It yields the protein CSVEDLLTGYTF. The V gene is TRBV29-1, the J gene TRBJ1-2; D call uncertain. The CDR3 has 12 residues. Germline CDR1 SQVTM, CDR2 ANQGSEA. Trimming removed 0 bases from V and 7 bases from J, with 9 bases in between.

The chain carries TRBV19 and TRBJ2-3, with D maybe TRBD1 (6 bases). V shed 7 bases and J shed 4 bases, with 21 bases lying between them. The CDR3 runs to 16 residues. Germline V CDR1 and CDR2: LNHDA, SQIVND (reference sequence). The chain's CDR3 is CASTPRGRGSPDTQYF. The CDR3 DNA follows: TGTGCCAGTACCCCGAGGGGCAGGGGAAGCCCAGATACGCAGTATTTT. Using reference TRBV19 and TRBJ2-3 for the parts outside the CDR3, the full variable domain is DGGITQSPKYLFRKEGQNVTLSCEQNLNHDAMYWYRQDPGQGLRLIYYSQIVNDFQKGDIAEGYSVSREKKESFPLTVTSAQKNPTAFYLCASTPRGRGSPDTQYFGPGTRLTVL.

The V and J genes are TRBV11-2 and TRBJ2-5; 9 bases are a match to TRBD1. The ends lost 4 bases at V and 6 bases at J; junction bases unmatched: 9. The CDR3 has 15 residues. Germline V gene data show CDR1 as SGHAT and CDR2 as FQNNGV. The CDR3 is CASSSLVGQGKTQYF. The CDR3 DNA is TGTGCCAGCAGCTCCTTAGTTGGACAGGGGAAGACCCAGTACTTC. Full variable domain (missing parts from reference TRBV11-2 and TRBJ2-5): EAGVAQSPRYKIIEKRQSVAFWCNPISGHATLYWYQQILGQGPKLLIQFQNNGVVDDSQLPKDRFSAERLKGVDSTLKIQPAKLEDSAVYLCASSSLVGQGKTQYFGPGTRLLVL.

The CDR3 region has the DNA TGTGCCAGCAGCGAGGCTGGCTGGGGCCAGCCCCAGCATTTT. This codes for CASSEAGWGQPQHF. The chain has TRBV6-6 and TRBJ1-5; a possible D gene is TRBD1 (5 bases). This CDR3 is built from 14 residues. Germline-derived CDR1 and CDR2 are MNHNY and SVGAGI (reference sequence). V lost 6 bases and J lost 7, with 16 bases in between.

This sequence joins TRBV5-1 and TRBJ2-7; TRBD1 aligns across 7 bases. The CDR3 sequence is 18 residues long. With V trimmed by 0 bases and J by 0 bases, 12 bases remained unmatched. In germline, CDR1 is SGHRS, CDR2 YFSETQ. CDR3 residues: CASSLGGLRGSTSYEQYF. The CDR3 nucleotides are TGCGCCAGCAGCTTGGGCGGACTCAGGGGGTCGACCTCCTACGAGCAGTACTTC. Filled out from reference TRBV5-1 and TRBJ2-7, the complete variable domain reads KAGVTQTPRYLIKTRGQQVTLSCSPISGHRSVSWYQQTPGQGLQFLFEYFSETQRNKGNFPGRFSGRQFSNSRSEMNVSTLELGDSALYLCASSLGGLRGSTSYEQYFGPGTRLTVT.

To note about this clone: One end of the junction is discordant with germline, which a read error may explain. The rearrangement links TRBV18 to TRBJ2-3, with 9 bases that match TRBD2. CDR1 and CDR2 (germline): KGHSH, LQKENI. The CDR3 loop spans 19 amino acids. Written as DNA, the CDR3 is TGTGCCAGCTCATCACCTCTGGGGGTTATAGCGGGAGAAGGGGATACGCAGTATTTT. Translation gives CASSSPLGVIAGEGDTQYF.

Only one count was recorded for this clone. The chain recombines TRBV18 with TRBJ1-4, with 11 bases identical to TRBD1. This CDR3 is 14 amino acids long. Looked up from germline, CDR1 is KGHSH and CDR2 is LQKENI. V lost 6 bases and J lost 4; bases outside the gene matches: 1. The CDR3, as DNA: TGTGCCAGCTCGGGACAGGGGGATAATGAAAAACTGTTTTTT. Translation: CASSGQGDNEKLFF. The whole variable domain, filled in from reference TRBV18 and TRBJ1-4, reads NAGVMQNPRHLVRRRGQEARLRCSPMKGHSHVYWYRQLPEEGLKFMVYLQKENIIDESGMPKERFSAEFPKEGPSILRIQQVVRGDSAAYFCASSGQGDNEKLFFGSGTQLSVL.

On this clone itself: The germline gene is not matched at one end of the junction; a read error may be the cause. This chain uses TRBV6-1 with TRBJ1-2; 8 nucleotides agree with TRBD1. Germline V gives CDR1 MNHNS, CDR2 SASEGT. The CDR3 totals 13 residues. The CDR3 spells CASTEGQGGGYTF. DNA of the CDR3: TGTGCCAGCACTGAAGGACAGGGTGGAGGCTACACCTTC.

In its sample, this clone was seen a few times. CDR3 sequence: CASSIRSSGSAFNEQFF. Here the CDR3 DNA reads TGTGCCAGTAGTATCAGATCTAGCGGGAGCGCCTTCAATGAGCAGTTCTTC. The gene calls are TRBV19 and TRBJ2-1, with 10 bases aligning to TRBD2. V trimming: 3 bases; J trimming: 6 bases; junction bases outside the gene matches: 11. Germline CDR1 is LNHDA and CDR2 is SQIVND (reference sequence). The CDR3 is made up of 17 amino acids.

The chain has TRBV4-1 and TRBJ2-5; D is unclear. CDR3 length: 14 residues. CDR1 MGHRA and CDR2 YSYEKL come from the germline V gene. V shed 0 bases and J shed 5 bases, with 10 bases lying between them. The CDR3 DNA reads TGCGCCAGCAGCCAAGATCCCCTCCTGGAGACCCAGTACTTC. Translating it yields CASSQDPLLETQYF.

The gene calls are TRBV7-9 and TRBJ2-1, with D possibly TRBD2 on 6 matching bases. CDR3 length: 15 residues. Trimming took off 5 bases at V and 2 bases at J, with 13 bases between the two ends. Looked up from germline, CDR1 is SEHNR and CDR2 is FQNEAQ (reference sequence). This CDR3 reads CASSPPGTAYNEQFF. Here the CDR3 DNA reads TGTGCCAGCAGCCCTCCCGGGACTGCCTACAATGAGCAGTTCTTC.

The V and J genes are TRBV10-3 and TRBJ1-2; 8 bases agree with TRBD1. Germline CDR1 ENHRY, CDR2 SYGVKD. The ends lost 6 bases at V and 0 bases at J; junction bases unmatched: 3. This CDR3 spans 14 amino acids. The CDR3 region is CAISRTGPNYGYTF. As DNA, the CDR3 is TGTGCCATCAGCCGGACAGGGCCTAACTATGGCTACACCTTC.

CDR3 coding DNA: TGTGCCACCAGCAGAGCAACAGAGCTAAACTATGGCTACACCTTC. Translating gives CATSRATELNYGYTF. This chain uses TRBV15 with TRBJ1-2, with D hard to call. V was shortened by 1 base and J by 2 bases, with 11 bases between the two germline ends. The CDR3 contains 15 residues. Germline values: CDR1 LNHNV, CDR2 YYDKDF (reference sequence).

V gene TRBV2 combines with J gene TRBJ1-2; D unresolved. CDR1 and CDR2 (germline): SNHLY, FYNNEI. V was pared by 6 bases and J by 0 bases, with 8 bases between. This CDR3 is 13 amino acids long. CDR3 protein: CASSEEANYGYTF. CDR3 bases: TGTGCCAGCAGCGAGGAGGCTAACTATGGCTACACCTTC.